These T cell receptor beta chains were read from a single sample in a study of T-cell reconstitution after alpha-beta-depleted transplantation in children. TCRdb re-called the PCR reads with MiXCR, one entry per CDR3 protein. The sample shows hundreds of thousands of distinct CDR3 sequences, around 17% of them seen only once. Here the sequenced sample was PBMCs from the stem cell graft donor, taken from the stem cell graft. Receptor source: a human donor who donated a stem cell graft to a child with acute myeloid leukemia. Both conserved end residues are part of each CDR3. The D gene is left open where the match is weak. Size is stated for part of the rows, as once, few or many counts, or as a class when the clone is expanded.

TRBD1,TRBJ1-6,many,TRBV12-3/TRBV12-4,TGTGCCAGCAGCTCCGGCAACAGGGGGCGGACACCCCTCCACTTT,CASSSGNRGRTPLHF
TRBD1,TRBJ2-7,-,TRBV5-5,TGTGCCAGCAGCGTGGGACAGGGGTACTACGAGCAGTACTTC,CASSVGQGYYEQYF
-,TRBJ1-2,-,TRBV28,TGTGCCAGCAGTTTAATCGACGGCTATGGCTACACCTTC,CASSLIDGYGYTF
-,TRBJ2-5,few,TRBV11-2,TGTGCCAGCAGCTTAGAGAGCAAAGGGATCGGCGAGACCCAGTACTTC,CASSLESKGIGETQYF
-,TRBJ1-1,many,TRBV7-3,TGTGCCAGCAGCCAAGGGAGTAACACTGAAGCTTTCTTT,CASSQGSNTEAFF
TRBD1,TRBJ1-4,many,TRBV7-2,TGTGCCAGCAGCTCCGGGACAGGGGGGGAAAAACTGTTTTTT,CASSSGTGGEKLFF
TRBD2,TRBJ2-1,-,TRBV7-9,TGTGCCAGCAGCGCCGAGGGAGCGGGGGGGATGATCTTC,CASSAEGAGGMIF
TRBD1,TRBJ2-1,few,TRBV6-5,TGTGCCAGCAGTTACTCTCTGGGACAGGGGGCAAATGAGCAGTTCTTC,CASSYSLGQGANEQFF
-,TRBJ2-7,few,TRBV6-4,TGTGCCAGCAGTGACGCTACGTACGAGCAGTACTTC,CASSDATYEQYF
-,TRBJ2-2,many,TRBV20-1,TGCAGTGCTATAGGACAGACCAACGGGGAGCTGTTTTTT,CSAIGQTNGELFF
TRBD2,TRBJ2-2,few,TRBV5-1,TGCGCCAGCAGCTTTGGGGCCGGGACTAGCGCCGGGGAGCTGTTTTTT,CASSFGAGTSAGELFF
-,TRBJ2-5,-,TRBV5-6,TGTGCCAGCAGTCCACAACATCGACAGGCACACCAAGAGACCCAGTACTTC,CASSPQHRQAHQETQYF
TRBD2,TRBJ2-3,few,TRBV6-2/TRBV6-3,TGTGCCATACAGCGGGACGAAGGCACAGATACGCAGTATTTT,CAIQRDEGTDTQYF
-,TRBJ2-7,few,TRBV18,TGTGCCAGCTCACCACCTGTGCAGACAGGATACTCCTACGAGCAGTACTTC,CASSPPVQTGYSYEQYF
-,TRBJ2-7,few,TRBV20-1,TGCAGTGCTAGAGACCCCGGGCATGGCTACGAGCAGTACTTC,CSARDPGHGYEQYF
TRBD2,TRBJ2-1,few,TRBV5-1,TGCGCCAGCAGCTTGCATAATCCCGGGGGGAGTGGGCCATACAATGAGCAGTTCTTC,CASSLHNPGGSGPYNEQFF
-,TRBJ2-5,many,TRBV20-1,TGCAGTGCTAGCCGAACCGGGGTGTTAGAGACCCAGTACTTC,CSASRTGVLETQYF
-,TRBJ2-5,many,TRBV7-2,TGTGCCAGCAGCTTATCACAGCGGCAAGAGACCCAGTACTTC,CASSLSQRQETQYF
TRBD1,TRBJ2-1,many,TRBV6-5,TGTGCCAGCAGTTACACCGGACAGGGCTACAATGAGCAGTTCTTC,CASSYTGQGYNEQFF
-,TRBJ2-2,few,TRBV20-1,TGCAGTGCTAGTCAGAGGGCCGGGGAGCTGTTTTTT,CSASQRAGELFF
-,TRBJ1-2,few,TRBV13,TGTGCCAGCACTGCGGGTACAGTCTATGGCTACACCTTC,CASTAGTVYGYTF
-,TRBJ1-1,few,TRBV29-1,TGCAGCGTCCGTACAGGGTCGGGAACTGAAGCTTTCTTT,CSVRTGSGTEAFF
-,TRBJ2-4,many,TRBV6-5,TGTGCCAGCATAGGAGATCAGGGGTATAAAGCCAAAAACATTCAGTACTTC,CASIGDQGYKAKNIQYF
-,TRBJ2-5,-,TRBV6-4,TGTGCCAGCAGCGAGAGGGAAGGGGAGACCCAGTACTTC,CASSEREGETQYF
-,TRBJ2-1,-,TRBV14,TGTGCCAGCAGCGATGGGCCCGGGCAGTTCTTC,CASSDGPGQFF
-,TRBJ1-2,few,TRBV28,TGTGCAAGCAGGGTGGACTATGGCTACACCTTC,CASRVDYGYTF
-,TRBJ1-5,few,TRBV6-5,TGTGCCAGCAGTCTCGATCTGGACTATCAGCCCCAGCATTTT,CASSLDLDYQPQHF
TRBD2,TRBJ2-3,-,TRBV5-1,TGCGCCAGCAGGGACGGGGGGAGCACAGATACGCAGTATTTT,CASRDGGSTDTQYF
TRBD2,TRBJ2-3,few,TRBV20-1,TGCAGTGCTAGACCCCGACTAGCGGTTAGCACAGATACGCAGTATTTT,CSARPRLAVSTDTQYF